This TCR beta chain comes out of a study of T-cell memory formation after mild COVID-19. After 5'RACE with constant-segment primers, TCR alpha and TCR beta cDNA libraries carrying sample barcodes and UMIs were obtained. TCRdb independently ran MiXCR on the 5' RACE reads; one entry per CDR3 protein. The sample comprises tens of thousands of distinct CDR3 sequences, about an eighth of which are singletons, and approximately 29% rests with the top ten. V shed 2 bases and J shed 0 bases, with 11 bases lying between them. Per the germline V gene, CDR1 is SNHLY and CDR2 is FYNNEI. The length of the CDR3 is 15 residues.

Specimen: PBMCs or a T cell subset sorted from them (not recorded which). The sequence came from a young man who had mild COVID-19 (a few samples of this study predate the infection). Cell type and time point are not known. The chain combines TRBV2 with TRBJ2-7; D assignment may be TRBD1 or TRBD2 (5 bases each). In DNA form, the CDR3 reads TGTGCCAGCAGTGAAAGCAGGGACCACTCCTACGAGCAGTACTTC. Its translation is CASSESRDHSYEQYF.